There are many counts of the clone carrying this T cell receptor (beta chain). Its antigen is currently unknown. Primed by a sample-barcoded 5' primer and a J-beta primer mix, a second PCR proceeded for about 7 to 11 cycles. TCRdb reanalysed the 5' RACE reads using MiXCR and keeps one entry per CDR3 protein. Here the sample spans fewer than 800,000 distinct CDR3 sequences, approximately 29% being singletons. The sample comes from a study of blood T cells in healthy people across ages. Findings of the study overall: No conclusive comparison of naive versus antigen-experienced cells was possible with unsorted PBMCs. Nothing was known about donor CMV status, and this possibly confounded expanded clonotype changes.

The CDR3 is made up of 15 amino acids. V was shortened by 4 bases and J by 7 bases, with 18 bases between the two germline ends. Germline V gene sequence: CDR1 SGDLS, CDR2 YYNGEE. Total RNA was isolated from each sample in quantities of at least 6 micrograms. The J gene is TRBJ2-1, the V gene TRBV9, with D perhaps assigned TRBD1 or TRBD2 (5 bases each). The sequence was collected from a woman older than 75 in good health. The sequencing input was blood. The CDR3 coding sequence is TGTGCCAGCAGCTCAGCCCCATGGGGGTGGAATGAGCAGTTCTTC. Translation gives CASSSAPWGWNEQFF.